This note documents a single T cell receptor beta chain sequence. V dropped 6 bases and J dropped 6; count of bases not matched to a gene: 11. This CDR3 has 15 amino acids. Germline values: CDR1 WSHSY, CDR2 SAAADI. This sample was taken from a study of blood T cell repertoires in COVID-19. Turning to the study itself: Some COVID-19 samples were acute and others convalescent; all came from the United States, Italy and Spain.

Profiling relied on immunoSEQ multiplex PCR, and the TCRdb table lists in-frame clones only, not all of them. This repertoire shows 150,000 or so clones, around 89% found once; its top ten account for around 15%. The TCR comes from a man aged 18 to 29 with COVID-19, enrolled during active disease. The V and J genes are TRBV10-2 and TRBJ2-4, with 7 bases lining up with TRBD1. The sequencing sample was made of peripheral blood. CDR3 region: CASSPEGGLINIQYF. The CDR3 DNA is TGCGCCAGCAGCCCTGAAGGGGGCCTTATAAACATTCAGTACTTC.